The 15 T cell receptor beta chains below come from one sample, sequenced in a study of T-cell reconstitution after alpha-beta-depleted transplantation in children. Preparation of the TCRbeta library used unique molecular identifiers. MiXCR was run by TCRdb on the PCR reads, yielding one entry per CDR3 protein. The sample contains around 120,000 distinct CDR3 sequences, more than 20% of which appear only once. The sample in question was PBMCs, mostly from graft donor cells, obtained 180 days after TCRalphabeta/CD19-depleted stem cell transplant. These receptors originate from a male patient under 10 years old who had a stem cell transplant for chronic granulomatous disease, so the T cells may come from the graft donor.

V and J are TRBV12-3 or TRBV12-4 and TRBJ1-2, with TRBD1 identical over 7 bases. The CDR3 spans 15 residues. Trimming cost V 5 bases and J 5 bases; bases outside gene matches: 11. The CDR3 nucleotides read TGTGCCAGCAGTGCCGGGACAGTGAGGGGTTATGGCTACACCTTC. Translated: CASSAGTVRGYGYTF.

This chain links TRBV20-1 with TRBJ1-6; weak D call: TRBD1 (5 bases). Germline V gene data show CDR1 as DFQATT and CDR2 as SNEGSKA (reference sequence). With 0 bases removed from V and 5 bases from J, the gap between germline ends came to 11 bases. CDR3 length: 15 residues. The CDR3 is CSARDMTVDNSPLHF. CDR3 nucleotide sequence: TGCAGTGCTAGAGATATGACAGTAGATAATTCACCCCTCCACTTT.

The sample holds a few counts of this clonotype. The chain links TRBV12-3 or TRBV12-4 to TRBJ2-2; D gene uncertain. The CDR3 has 13 amino acids. With 6 bases removed from V and 8 bases from J, the gap between germline ends came to 13 bases. CDR3 protein: CASRLRPNGELFF. CDR3 coding DNA: TGTGCCAGCAGACTCAGACCGAATGGGGAGCTGTTTTTT.

This clonotype was seen repeatedly, ten times or more. V is TRBV20-1 and J is TRBJ2-7, with 9 positions matching TRBD1. This CDR3 spans 15 amino acids. Germline V gene data show CDR1 as DFQATT and CDR2 as SNEGSKA (reference sequence). The ends lost 0 bases at V and 5 bases at J; junction bases unmatched: 8. CDR3 DNA sequence: TGCAGTGCTAGAGATCGCGGGACAGGGAGGGACGAGCAGTACTTC. As protein: CSARDRGTGRDEQYF.

The chain has TRBV5-1 and TRBJ2-5; no reliable D call. V lost 6 bases to trimming and J lost 0 bases, with 6 bases between them. Germline V gives CDR1 SGHRS, CDR2 YFSETQ. The CDR3 loop spans 12 amino acids. CDR3 loop: CASTPNQETQYF. CDR3 bases: TGCGCCAGCACACCCAACCAAGAGACCCAGTACTTC. The full variable domain, its missing parts supplied by reference TRBV5-1 and TRBJ2-5, is KAGVTQTPRYLIKTRGQQVTLSCSPISGHRSVSWYQQTPGQGLQFLFEYFSETQRNKGNFPGRFSGRQFSNSRSEMNVSTLELGDSALYLCASTPNQETQYFGPGTRLLVL.

This clonotype came up a few times. The rearrangement links TRBV11-1 to TRBJ2-2; 14 bases align to TRBD2. CDR1 SGHAT and CDR2 FQDESV come from the germline V gene (reference sequence). J gave up 6 bases and V 5 bases, and 11 bases lay outside the gene matches. The CDR3 is 18 residues long. CDR3 loop: CASSPSRGLAGVSGELFF. The CDR3 DNA is TGTGCCAGCAGCCCATCCAGGGGACTAGCGGGAGTGTCCGGGGAGCTGTTTTTT.

V gene TRBV20-1 combines with J gene TRBJ2-3; 9 bases are shared with TRBD2. CDR3 length: 15 amino acids. Unmatched junction bases numbered 4, after V lost 2 bases and J lost 1 base. Germline V gene lookup returns CDR1 DFQATT and CDR2 SNEGSKA (reference sequence). Here the CDR3 DNA reads TGCAGTGCTAGAATGCGGGGGGGAGGCACAGATACGCAGTATTTT. It specifies CSARMRGGGTDTQYF.

This clonotype was seen ten or more times. The J gene is TRBJ1-1, the V gene TRBV20-1; possible D gene TRBD1, 5 bases. The V end lost 4 bases, the J end lost 0 bases, and 12 bases lay between the germline ends. The CDR3 loop spans 14 amino acids. CDR1 and CDR2 from the germline V gene are DFQATT and SNEGSKA (reference sequence). CDR3 amino acids: CSAKGARMNTEAFF. CDR3 sequence (DNA): TGCAGTGCTAAAGGGGCCAGGATGAACACTGAAGCTTTCTTT.

This clonotype was seen ten or more times. The chain uses TRBV4-3 and TRBJ2-3; D is undetermined. The V and J ends lost 0 bases and 2 bases respectively, with 9 bases between them. CDR3 length equals 15 residues. Germline CDR1 LGHNA, CDR2 YSLEER. CDR3 in amino acids: CASSQDSRITDTQYF. The CDR3 coding sequence is TGCGCCAGCAGCCAAGATTCGCGAATCACAGATACGCAGTATTTT.

This clonotype was detected ten times or more. The chain is built from TRBV28 and TRBJ2-1; D unclear. The CDR3 extends over 13 amino acids. Germline V gene sequence: CDR1 MDHEN, CDR2 SYDVKM. V lost 5 bases and J 5 bases, leaving 10 bases between the germline ends. CDR3 region: CASSPIPDNEQFF. CDR3 sequence (DNA): TGTGCCAGCAGTCCCATTCCGGACAATGAGCAGTTCTTC.

In its sample, this clonotype was seen many times. The V call is TRBV20-1, the J call TRBJ2-1, with D tentatively TRBD1 (5 bases). Germline V lookup: CDR1 DFQATT, CDR2 SNEGSKA (reference sequence). V gave up 4 bases and J gave up 4 bases, with 20 bases separating them. The CDR3 length is 16 residues. In nucleotides, the CDR3 is TGCAGTGCTACCCATAGGGCGGCAGGGTATTACAATGAGCAGTTCTTC. This translates into CSATHRAAGYYNEQFF.

In its sample, this clonotype was seen many times. The rearrangement uses TRBV7-3 and TRBJ2-3; the D is unclear. V gave up 4 bases and J gave up 2 bases, with 4 bases separating them. From germline, CDR1 is SGHTA and CDR2 FQGTGA. The CDR3 runs to 12 residues. The CDR3, as DNA: TGTGCCAGCAGCTCGTACACAGATACGCAGTATTTT. As protein: CASSSYTDTQYF.

As for this clonotype: This may be a read error, as it is one base from a much larger clone. This chain joins TRBV5-1 and TRBJ2-3, with D unresolved. The ends were cut back, 4 bases at V and 10 bases at J, with 13 bases in the middle. Germline values: CDR1 SGHRS, CDR2 YFSETQ. CDR3 length equals 12 residues. Here the CDR3 reads CASSVSPDAQYF. CDR3 nucleotides: TGCGCCAGCAGCGTGAGTCCCGATGCGCAGTATTTT.

This clonotype has only one observation. CDR3 loop: CASSLETLGAGYTF. CDR3 DNA: TGCGCCAGCAGCTTGGAGACCCTGGGAGCTGGCTACACCTTC. The chain has TRBV5-1 and TRBJ1-2, with D uncertain. CDR3 length: 14 amino acids. Germline V CDR1 and CDR2: SGHRS, YFSETQ. Trimming took off 0 bases at V and 7 bases at J, with 13 bases between the two ends.

The chain employs TRBV4-3 and TRBJ2-5; a weak D match, TRBD1 (6 bases). Germline assignment: CDR1 LGHNA and CDR2 YSLEER. V lost 0 bases and J 4 bases, leaving 9 bases between the germline ends. This CDR3 contains 14 residues. The CDR3 protein is CASSQETGPETQYF. CDR3 DNA: TGCGCCAGCAGCCAAGAGACAGGTCCAGAGACCCAGTACTTC.